This TCR beta chain is from a study of blood T cell repertoires in COVID-19. Across the study: Acute-phase and convalescent COVID-19 samples originated in the United States, Italy and Spain. T cells, B-cell-depleted T cells, or PBMCs provided the cDNA or gDNA that served as material.

The CDR3 loop spans 16 amino acids. The V gene's germline CDR1 is ENHRY and CDR2 SYGVKD. J lost 5 bases, V lost 0 bases, and 6 bases had no gene match. The Seattle site enrolled patients during active infection and followed them longitudinally. Original data processing: Reference gene primer amplification yielded estimated nucleated cell counts. TCRdb's copy holds only in-frame clones and misses some; the assay was immunoSEQ multiplex PCR. Clonal size and the V and J genes are those of that table, whereas D and trimming came from the DNA. This table has about 500,000 clones, roughly nine tenths appearing once. This clone came up once.

The clonotype was recovered from a man between 18 and 29 years old with COVID-19, enrolled during active disease. What was sequenced was peripheral blood. The V call is TRBV10-3, the J call TRBJ2-7; the match to TRBD2 covers 11 bases. The CDR3, as DNA: TGTGCCATCAGTGAGTCGATAGCGGGAGGGTGGAACGAGCAGTACTTC. Its protein product is CAISESIAGGWNEQYF.